This is a list of T cell receptor beta chains from one sample in a study of neurological immune-mediated disorders. TCRdb ran MiXCR on the 5' RACE reads and lists one entry per CDR3 protein. The data hold tens of thousands of distinct CDR3 sequences, with approximately 10% observed a single time. Sequenced: PBMCs. The receptors originated from a woman aged 25-40 years with HTLV-1-associated myelopathy (HAM/TSP). The CDR3 runs from the conserved cysteine through the conserved F or W. A D gene is named only where the DNA matches it firmly. The size field is filled for only some rows; it gives once, few, many or a size class.

many	TRBV9	TRBD1	TRBJ2-7	CASSPGQLLREQYF	TGTGCCAGCAGCCCGGGACAGCTACTTAGGGAGCAGTACTTC
many	TRBV20-1	TRBD1	TRBJ2-7	CSASSPDRDSYEQYF	TGCAGTGCTAGTAGTCCGGACAGGGACTCCTACGAGCAGTACTTC
many	TRBV20-1	NA	TRBJ1-4	CSAGGGGDEKLFF	TGCAGTGCAGGGGGAGGAGGGGATGAAAAACTGTTTTTT
many	TRBV6-6	TRBD1	TRBJ2-1	CASTRGPYNEQFF	TGTGCCAGCACGAGGGGGCCCTACAATGAGCAGTTCTTC
many	TRBV6-4	TRBD2	TRBJ2-3	CASSDGRGGVDTQYF	TGTGCCAGCAGTGATGGACGGGGGGGAGTAGATACGCAGTATTTT
many	TRBV7-2	TRBD2	TRBJ2-7	CASSPRASGGIEQYF	TGTGCCAGCAGTCCGAGGGCTAGCGGGGGAATCGAGCAGTACTTC
NA	TRBV5-1	NA	TRBJ2-7	CVSSLQWGRDEQYF	TGCGTGAGCAGCTTGCAGTGGGGCCGCGACGAGCAGTACTTC
many	TRBV7-8	NA	TRBJ2-7	CASSQVRGRSYEQYF	TGTGCCAGCAGCCAGGTGCGCGGCCGCTCCTACGAGCAGTACTTC
many	TRBV5-1	TRBD2	TRBJ2-4	CASSLTSGADIQYF	TGCGCCAGCAGCTTAACTAGCGGGGCGGACATTCAGTACTTC
many	TRBV7-7	NA	TRBJ2-7	CASSSGSGEQYF	TGTGCCAGCAGCTCAGGCTCTGGCGAGCAGTACTTC
many	TRBV7-9	TRBD2	TRBJ2-3	CASSHGRGTSTDTQYF	TGTGCCAGCAGCCACGGGAGGGGGACTAGCACAGATACGCAGTATTTT
many	TRBV20-1	NA	TRBJ2-1	CSAKRGGGAVIEQFF	TGCAGTGCTAAGAGGGGAGGGGGGGCGGTGATTGAGCAGTTCTTC
many	TRBV5-1	NA	TRBJ2-1	CASSLELYEQFF	TGCGCCAGCAGCTTGGAGTTGTATGAGCAGTTCTTC
many	TRBV5-1	NA	TRBJ1-1	CASSLSGSNTEAFF	TGCGCCAGCAGCTTGTCAGGGTCGAACACTGAAGCTTTCTTT
many	TRBV7-9	NA	TRBJ1-1	CASRRGEVGTEAFF	TGTGCCAGCAGGAGGGGGGAGGTCGGGACTGAAGCTTTCTTT
many	TRBV10-3	TRBD2	TRBJ2-1	CATRGTSGSSYNEQFF	TGTGCCACCAGAGGGACTAGCGGGAGCTCCTACAATGAGCAGTTCTTC
NA	TRBV5-1	TRBD2	TRBJ2-3	CASRRGLAGTSTDTQYF	TGCGCCAGCAGAAGAGGACTAGCGGGGACTAGCACAGATACGCAGTATTTT
many	TRBV3-1	NA	TRBJ2-6	CASSQGVSGANVLTF	TGTGCCAGCAGCCAAGGAGTCTCTGGGGCCAACGTCCTGACTTTC
many	TRBV9	NA	TRBJ1-2	CASSVSLKGTDGYTF	TGTGCCAGCAGCGTAAGTCTGAAGGGGACGGATGGCTACACCTTC
many	TRBV5-1	TRBD1	TRBJ2-2	CASSLVQGTGELFF	TGCGCCAGCAGCTTGGTACAGGGGACCGGGGAGCTGTTTTTT
many	TRBV5-6	NA	TRBJ1-2	CASSLAAYEGYTF	TGTGCCAGCAGCTTAGCAGCGTATGAGGGCTACACCTTC
NA	TRBV20-1	TRBD1	TRBJ2-2	CSAPRTGGTGELFF	TGCAGTGCACCCAGGACAGGCGGCACCGGAGAGCTGTTTTTT
many	TRBV5-1	NA	TRBJ1-1	CASGDTWDTEAFF	TGCGCCAGCGGAGATACTTGGGACACTGAAGCTTTCTTT
many	TRBV20-1	NA	TRBJ1-3	CSARDGVVGNTIYF	TGCAGTGCTAGAGACGGGGTCGTCGGAAACACCATATATTTT
many	TRBV6-6	NA	TRBJ1-5	CASSSSSNQPQHF	TGTGCCAGCAGTTCCTCTAGCAATCAGCCCCAGCATTTT